What follows is one T cell receptor beta chain and its context. Its antigen is not known. This sample was included in a study of T cell responses to AZD1222 COVID-19 vaccine. Study findings and constraints: Mostly white British, mostly female donors; authors suggested clonal diversity may be underestimated. Nearly half of the spike-specific TCRs reportedly recognize variant regions that carry no mutations.

Only in-frame clones appear in the TCRdb table, and some are missing; sequencing was by immunoSEQ multiplex PCR. The top ten clones hold 4% to 5.5% of a sample with 150,000 to 200,000 clones, 90% to 95% of them seen once. The clonotype originates from an adult who received the AZD1222 COVID-19 vaccine. Sequencing used peripheral blood, obtained 28 days after the second AZD1222 dose.

This chain's CDR3 is CATALAGVYEQFF. The CDR3 DNA reads as TGTGCCACCGCACTAGCGGGAGTATATGAGCAGTTCTTC. The chain recombines TRBV19 with TRBJ2-1; 11 bases fit TRBD2. Germline CDR1 reads LNHDA; CDR2 reads SQIVND (reference sequence). With 10 bases clipped from V and 8 bases from J, the junction kept 7 bases outside the gene matches. The CDR3 consists of 13 residues.